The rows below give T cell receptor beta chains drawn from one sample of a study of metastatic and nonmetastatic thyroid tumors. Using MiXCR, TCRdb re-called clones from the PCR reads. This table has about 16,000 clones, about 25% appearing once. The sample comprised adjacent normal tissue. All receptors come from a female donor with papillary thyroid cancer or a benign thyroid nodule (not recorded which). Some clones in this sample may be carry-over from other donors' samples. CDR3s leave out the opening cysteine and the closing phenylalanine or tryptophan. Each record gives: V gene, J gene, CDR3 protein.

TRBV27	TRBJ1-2	ACSSLTGEDYGYT
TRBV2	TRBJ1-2	ASSEARGDGYGYT
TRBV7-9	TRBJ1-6	ASSIDRGSPLH
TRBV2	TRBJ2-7	ASSTIQGGSYEQY
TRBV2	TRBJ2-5	ASSSARDQETQY
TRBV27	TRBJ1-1	ASLQESTEAF
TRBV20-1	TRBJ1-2	SASEGREGDT
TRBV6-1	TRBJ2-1	ASRFGLEQF
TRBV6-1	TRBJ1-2	ASSLRSSYGYT
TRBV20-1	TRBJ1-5	SARGPGTLNQPQH
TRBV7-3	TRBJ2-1	ASGNGGGFDEQF
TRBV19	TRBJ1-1	ASSISRGQAF
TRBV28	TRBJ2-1	ASSGTGAQQNEQF
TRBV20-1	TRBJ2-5	SARHQETQY
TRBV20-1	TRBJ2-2	SARDNRQGIRELF
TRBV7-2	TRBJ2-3	ASSSLGTDTQY
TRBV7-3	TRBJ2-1	ASSLYLGGEQF
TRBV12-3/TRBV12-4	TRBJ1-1	ASSLSRDRFEAF
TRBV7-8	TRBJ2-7	ASSFGGTYEQY
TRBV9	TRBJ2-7	ASSTPIEQY
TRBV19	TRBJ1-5	ASSILGGNQPQH
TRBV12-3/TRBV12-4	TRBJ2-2	ASKTGTGTSGELF
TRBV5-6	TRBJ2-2	ASSFWGSSFNTGELF
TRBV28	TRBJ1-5	ASRPISQPQH
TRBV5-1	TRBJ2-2	ASSLEPGANGELF
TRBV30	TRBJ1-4	AWSEGTHNEKLF
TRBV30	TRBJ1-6	AWRGQGVTLH
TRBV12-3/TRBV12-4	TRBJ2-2	ASSLDGYGGELF
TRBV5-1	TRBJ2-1	ASSFRDNYNEQF
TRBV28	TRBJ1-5	AIRQGTREPQH
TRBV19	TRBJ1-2	ASSALRGGDYGYT
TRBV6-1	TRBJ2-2	ASSRVSDTGELF
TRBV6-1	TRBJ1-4	ASSEAIRGSVTNEKLF